In this sample, the clone carrying this TCR beta chain turned up a few times. This record comes from a study of T-cell reconstitution after alpha-beta-depleted transplantation in children. Preparation of the TCRbeta library used unique molecular identifiers. MiXCR, applied by TCRdb to the PCR reads, yields one record per CDR3 protein. The sample has 500,000 or so distinct CDR3 sequences; over 10% are singletons. This CDR3 is built from 12 residues. V was cut by 6 bases and J by 3 bases, with 11 bases left in between. Germline V gene sequence: CDR1 DFQATT, CDR2 SNEGSKA (reference sequence). Sequencing was performed on PBMCs, mostly from graft donor cells, taken 180 days after TCRalphabeta/CD19-depleted stem cell transplant. The clonotype originates from a female patient aged 2 to 10 who had a stem cell transplant for aplastic anemia, so the T cells may come from the graft donor. The rearrangement links TRBV20-1 to TRBJ1-2; the D is unclear. Here the CDR3 reads CSAAGRDYGYTF. CDR3 nucleotide sequence: TGCAGTGCCGCCGGACGGGACTATGGCTACACCTTC.